This T cell receptor beta chain emerged from a study of a mutant IDH1 vaccine in newly diagnosed glioma. This table comes from immunoSEQ multiplex PCR, and its TCRdb copy is limited to in-frame clones, with some not included. The sample has 68,000 or so clones, approximately 81% seen once. V dropped 5 bases and J dropped 2 bases, with 13 bases sitting between them. Looked up from germline, CDR1 is MNHEY and CDR2 is SVGAGI. CDR3 size: 14 residues. Time point here: week 35, safety follow-up. Vaccination used 300 ug of mutant IDH1 20-mer peptide per dose, with topical imiquimod. As regards this clone: The antigen is unknown.

This rearrangement joins TRBV6-5 to TRBJ2-7, with D perhaps matching TRBD1 (5 bases). This clonotype was obtained from a man between 18 and 29 years old with glioma. This sample comprised PBMCs, obtained from a glioma patient whose treatment included an IDH1 peptide vaccine. The CDR3 coding sequence is TGTGCCAGCAGTCCCAGGGCATCTACCTACGAGCAGTACTTC. Translation gives CASSPRASTYEQYF.